This entry features one T cell receptor beta chain sequence. The antigen this receptor binds is unknown. At one end the junction does not follow the germline gene, possibly because of a read error. TCR CDR3 regions were amplified from genomic DNA by multiplex PCR using the deep immunoSEQ assay. Extracted genomic DNA from each cell subset was spread evenly across all wells of several immunoSEQ 96-well plates, with each plate serving as a replicate. For sorted subsets, around 0.2 ug of genomic DNA, equivalent to tens of thousands of T cell genomes, went into each replicate PCR. Purified libraries were quantified with a Qubit 3.0 fluorometer, sized on a Bioanalyzer 2100, and re-quantified with the KAPA Library Quantification kit. A separate single-read 150-cycle Illumina NextSeq 550 flow cell was used to sequence each immunoSEQ 96-well plate. The paper's data handling went like this. Because the immunoSEQ output held only junctional sequences and lacked quality scores, the filtering could not match the filtering applied to full-length reads. To assign V/J genes and CDR3, sequences were annotated using PyIR, a Python wrapper for IgBLAST v1.9, with IMGT germline references. Any read was removed if the V/J assignment was weak (E-value above 1e-6), the CDR3 was missing, or the read contained stop codons, out-of-frame junctions, or ambiguous translated residues. V3J clonotypes were defined as sequences sharing the same inferred V gene, J gene, and CDR3 amino acid sequence. To compute the percentage overlap between repertoires, the number of shared unique clonotypes was divided by the size of the smaller repertoire. Three approaches were used to assess repertoire richness: RTK rarefaction, the Chao1 estimator, and Recon v2.1 estimates of unobserved clonotypes. For all TCRbeta clonotypes obtained by the gDNA method from several donors, generation probabilities were computed with OLGA. The clones in this table, taken by TCRdb from immuneACCESS, are in-frame only. Not every clone is retained; where verified, under half of the shortfall comes from an unresolved V gene, and the cause of the rest is unknown. The V and J calls and the clone size are those of that table, but D and trimming were determined from the DNA. The sample records about 980,000 clones, 70% to 85% of which are singletons. Of the sample, around 1.5% falls within the top ten clones.

This record comes from a study of shared clonotypes between healthy human individuals (dated by TCRdb to the early 2020s). At the level of the whole study: A couple of women and a few men aged 18 to 49 years were included in the cohort. For each donor, three plates each were used for CD4 naive and CD4 memory, two plates were used for CD8 naive, and one plate was used for CD8 memory. To estimate repertoire size and how much clonotype sharing occurs between individuals, the study deeply sequenced the blood TCR repertoires of several healthy adults. Different laboratories and diverse techniques were used to prepare libraries and sequence TCR repertoires, to increase sequencing depth and limit assay-specific biases. Per donor, leukapheresis produced somewhere between about 0.8 and 9 billion PBMCs.

Overall study outcomes, separate from this receptor: Sampling was limited to blood, and TCR repertoires in tissue likely differ from TCR repertoires in blood. The small number of donors limited the genetic and exposure-history diversity represented. Naive subsets generally had larger estimated clonotype richness than memory subsets did. Incomplete sequencing was indicated by rarefaction of sorted-subset datasets, despite the large sequencing depth. When a few donors were compared, the shared fraction of clonotypes was 5% to 6.5% for naive CD4, roughly 3.4% for naive CD8, 2.3% for memory CD4, and about 0.36% for memory CD8. Higher generation probabilities were observed for clonotypes shared by all four sorted-subset donors than for non-shared clonotypes. Pairwise subsampling indicated that sequencing depth was expected to affect the degree of clonotype sharing among donors.

There are 13 amino acids in the CDR3, from cysteine to phenylalanine inclusive. The CDR3 DNA has 39 bases and is translated from base 1. The germline V gene specifies MDHEN as CDR1 and SYDVKM as CDR2. Healthy HIV-negative adults with no recently reported acute infections or vaccinations were included as donors. All donors were Caucasian adults living in Nashville, Tennessee, USA. CD4+ T cells were enriched by magnetic negative selection; naive cells were then positively selected on CD45RA, and the negative fraction formed the memory subset. After blood collection by leukapheresis, PBMCs were isolated using Ficoll-Histopaque density gradient centrifugation and then cryopreserved in the vapor phase of liquid nitrogen. Purity and quantity of every magnetically sorted T cell population were checked by analytical flow cytometry. Genomic DNA was isolated from every sorted fraction and measured by UV absorbance on a Nanodrop 2000c.

The specimen was memory CD4+ T cells sorted from blood. Read against the paper, the sample's cell subset or site label means: CD45RA-negative fraction. The origin of this receptor is a man between 18 and 29 years old in good health. The chain is encoded by TRBV28 joined to TRBJ1-2; no D gene can be assigned with confidence. The sequenced DNA: TGTGCCAGCAGTTTACCGATCAGAGGGTATTGTTACTTC. It encodes CASSLPIRGYCYF.